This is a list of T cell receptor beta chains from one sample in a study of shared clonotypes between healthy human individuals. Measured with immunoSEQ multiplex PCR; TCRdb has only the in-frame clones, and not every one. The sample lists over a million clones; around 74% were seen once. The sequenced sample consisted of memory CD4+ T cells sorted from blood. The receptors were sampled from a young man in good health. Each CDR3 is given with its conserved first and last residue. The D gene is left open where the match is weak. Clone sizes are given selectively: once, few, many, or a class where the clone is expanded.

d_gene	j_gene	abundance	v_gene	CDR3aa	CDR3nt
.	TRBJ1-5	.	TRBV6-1	CASSEAWGDQPQHF	TGTGCCAGCAGTGAAGCCTGGGGCGATCAGCCCCAGCATTTT
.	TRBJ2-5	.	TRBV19	CASSEGRGETQYF	TGTGCCAGTAGTGAGGGGAGAGGGGAGACCCAGTACTTC
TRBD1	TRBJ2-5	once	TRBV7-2	CASSSSGTAQETQYF	TGTGCCAGCAGCTCCTCCGGGACAGCACAAGAGACCCAGTACTTC
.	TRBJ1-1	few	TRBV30	CAWSVGGGGTEAFF	TGTGCCTGGAGTGTTGGCGGCGGTGGCACTGAAGCTTTCTTT
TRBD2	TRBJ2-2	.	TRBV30	CACIAGGRSTGELFF	TGTGCCTGTATAGCGGGGGGGCGGAGCACCGGGGAGCTGTTTTTT
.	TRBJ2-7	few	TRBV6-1	CASSPGSRQSYEQYF	TGTGCCAGCAGCCCCGGGTCCCGACAGAGCTACGAGCAGTACTTC
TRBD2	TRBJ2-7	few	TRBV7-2	CASSKGVGLAGELGEQYF	TGTGCCAGCAGCAAGGGGGTGGGACTAGCGGGAGAGTTGGGAGAGCAGTACTTC
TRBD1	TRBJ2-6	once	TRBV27	CASSTDRVGGQANVLTF	TGTGCCAGCAGTACGGACAGGGTGGGGGGACAGGCCAACGTCCTGACTTTC
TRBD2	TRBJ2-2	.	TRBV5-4	CASSSGLAGANTGELFF	TGTGCCAGCAGCTCCGGACTAGCGGGAGCGAACACCGGGGAGCTGTTTTTT
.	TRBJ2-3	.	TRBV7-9	CASSPLTSRADTQYF	TGTGCCAGCAGCCCATTGACTAGTCGCGCAGATACGCAGTATTTT
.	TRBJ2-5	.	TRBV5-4	CASSPQYYQETQYF	TGTGCCAGCAGCCCACAATACTACCAAGAGACCCAGTACTTC
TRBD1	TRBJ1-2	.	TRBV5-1	CASSTGTGPTTF	TGCGCCAGCAGCACCGGGACAGGGCCAACCACCTTC
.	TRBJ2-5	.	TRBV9	CASSVGLGGGTETQYF	TGTGCCAGCAGCGTAGGGTTAGGTGGGGGGACGGAGACCCAGTACTTC
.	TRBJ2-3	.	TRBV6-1	CASSVQTDTQYF	TGTGCCAGCAGTGTACAGACGGATACGCAGTATTTT
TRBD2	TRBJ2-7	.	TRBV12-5	CASGLVLWTSGRFHEQYF	TGTGCTAGTGGTTTGGTACTGTGGACTAGCGGGAGGTTCCACGAGCAGTACTTC
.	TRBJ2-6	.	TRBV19	CASSTGGRRDSGANVLTF	TGTGCCAGTAGTACGGGGGGCAGGCGGGACTCTGGGGCCAACGTCCTGACTTTC
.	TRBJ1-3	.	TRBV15	CATSRNGNTIYF	TGTGCCACCAGCAGGAACGGAAACACCATATATTTT
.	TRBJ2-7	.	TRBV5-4	CASSEGGLVGDEQYF	TGTGCCAGCAGCGAGGGGGGTTTAGTCGGAGACGAGCAGTACTTC
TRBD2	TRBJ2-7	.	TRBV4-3	CASSQGTRTSGSDGWAYEQYF	TGCGCCAGCAGCCAGGGAACGAGGACTAGCGGGAGTGATGGCTGGGCCTACGAGCAGTACTTC
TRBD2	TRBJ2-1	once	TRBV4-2	CASSQKSGGAYQFF	TGTGCCAGCAGCCAAAAAAGCGGGGGGGCGTATCAGTTCTTC
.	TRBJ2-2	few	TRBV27	CASSLGRWAGMTGELFF	TGTGCCAGCAGTCTAGGCCGTTGGGCAGGGATGACCGGGGAGCTGTTTTTT
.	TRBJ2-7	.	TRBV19	CASSMGLVGVDEQYF	TGTGCCAGTAGTATGGGGCTAGTTGGTGTAGACGAGCAGTACTTC
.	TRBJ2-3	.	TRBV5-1	CASSLTPGSDTQYF	TGCGCCAGCAGCTTGACTCCCGGGTCAGATACGCAGTATTTT
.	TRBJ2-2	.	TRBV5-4	CASSSWGTGELFF	TGTGCCAGCAGCTCATGGGGAACCGGGGAGCTGTTTTTT
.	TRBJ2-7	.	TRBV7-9	CASSTGGQGIEQYF	TGTGCCAGCAGCACCGGCGGGCAGGGGATCGAGCAGTACTTC
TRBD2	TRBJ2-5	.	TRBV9	CASSRGWASGAETQYF	TGTGCCAGCAGCAGGGGGTGGGCTAGCGGGGCAGAGACCCAGTACTTC
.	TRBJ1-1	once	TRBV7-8	CASSLHRLNTEAFF	TGTGCCAGCAGCTTACACAGACTGAACACTGAAGCTTTCTTT
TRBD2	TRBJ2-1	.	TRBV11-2	CASSFSLPGGGDNEQFF	TGTGCCAGCAGCTTTTCCCTTCCGGGAGGCGGAGACAATGAGCAGTTCTTC
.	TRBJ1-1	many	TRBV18	CASSPDRDTEAFF	TGTGCCAGCTCACCCGACAGAGACACTGAAGCTTTCTTT
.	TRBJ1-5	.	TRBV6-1	CASSVSQGYSNQPQHF	TGTGCCAGCAGTGTATCACAGGGTTATAGCAATCAGCCCCAGCATTTT
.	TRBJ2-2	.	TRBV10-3	CAIKGRVETGELFF	TGTGCCATCAAGGGCAGGGTGGAGACCGGGGAGCTGTTTTTT
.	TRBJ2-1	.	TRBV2	CASSEVGPGQFF	TGTGCCAGCAGTGAAGTCGGTCCAGGGCAGTTCTTC
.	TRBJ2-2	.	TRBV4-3	CASSRNVNTGELFF	TGCGCCAGCAGCCGTAATGTAAACACCGGGGAGCTGTTTTTT
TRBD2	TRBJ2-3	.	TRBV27	CASSRGPSGGLSTDTQYF	TGTGCCAGCAGTCGGGGCCCTAGCGGGGGCCTTAGCACAGATACGCAGTATTTT
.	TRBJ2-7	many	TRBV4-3	CASSQGTDPSDYEQYF	TGCGCCAGCAGCCAAGGCACGGATCCTAGTGACTACGAGCAGTACTTC
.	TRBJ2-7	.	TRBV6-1	CASSTRALYEQYF	TGTGCCAGCAGTACCCGGGCCCTCTACGAGCAGTACTTC
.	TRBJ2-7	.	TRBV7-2	CASSVGIYEQYF	TGTGCCAGCAGCGTAGGGATTTACGAGCAGTACTTC
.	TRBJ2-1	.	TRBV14	CASSRYNEQFF	TGTGCCAGCAGCCGTTACAATGAGCAGTTCTTC
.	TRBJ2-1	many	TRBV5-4	CASSLGSPAGTYNEQFF	TGTGCCAGCAGCTTGGGGTCGCCAGCGGGTACCTACAATGAGCAGTTCTTC
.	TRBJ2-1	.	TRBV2	CASSWDRHNEQFF	TGTGCCAGCAGTTGGGACCGTCACAATGAGCAGTTCTTC
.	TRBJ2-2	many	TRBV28	CASSSLWIAENPGELFF	TGTGCCAGCAGTTCCCTGTGGATAGCGGAAAACCCCGGGGAGCTGTTTTTT
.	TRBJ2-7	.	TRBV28	CASSLSSGEQYF	TGTGCCAGCAGTTTGTCGAGCGGCGAGCAGTACTTC
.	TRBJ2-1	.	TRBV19	CASRLGNNNEQFF	TGTGCCAGTAGGCTAGGTAATAACAATGAGCAGTTCTTC
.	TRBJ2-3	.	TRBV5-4	CASSLGQDTSTDTQYF	TGTGCCAGCAGCTTGGGACAGGATACTAGCACAGATACGCAGTATTTT
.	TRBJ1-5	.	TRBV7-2	CASSLAPRGSPQHF	TGTGCCAGCAGCTTAGCGCCTCGAGGTTCGCCCCAGCATTTT
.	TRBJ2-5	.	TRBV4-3	CASSQNERETQYF	TGCGCCAGCAGCCAAAATGAGCGGGAGACCCAGTACTTC
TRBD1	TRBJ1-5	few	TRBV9	CASSPTGQYNQPQHF	TGTGCCAGCAGCCCCACGGGACAGTACAATCAGCCCCAGCATTTT
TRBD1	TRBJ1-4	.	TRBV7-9	CASSLSAGTGLFF	TGTGCCAGCAGCTTATCAGCAGGGACAGGCTTGTTTTTT
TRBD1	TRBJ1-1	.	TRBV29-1	CSVRTGGDTEAFF	TGCAGCGTTAGGACAGGGGGCGACACTGAAGCTTTCTTT
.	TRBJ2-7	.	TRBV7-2	CASSLSTAVYEQYF	TGTGCCAGCAGCTTAAGTACAGCGGTTTACGAGCAGTACTTC
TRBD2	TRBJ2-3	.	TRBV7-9	CASSQSSSGHTDTQYF	TGTGCCAGCAGCCAGTCTTCTAGCGGGCACACAGATACGCAGTATTTT
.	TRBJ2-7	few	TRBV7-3	CASSLNHAYEQYF	TGTGCCAGCAGCTTAAACCACGCCTACGAGCAGTACTTC
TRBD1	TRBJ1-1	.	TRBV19	CASKIQGASTEAFF	TGTGCCAGTAAAATCCAGGGGGCGAGCACTGAAGCTTTCTTT
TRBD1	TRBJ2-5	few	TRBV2	CASGDRGFGTQYF	TGTGCCAGCGGGGACAGGGGGTTCGGGACCCAGTACTTC
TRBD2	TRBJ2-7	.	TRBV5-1	CASSSRRRELNEQYF	TGCGCCAGCAGCTCCCGGCGGCGGGAGCTCAACGAGCAGTACTTC
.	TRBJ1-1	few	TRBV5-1	CASSFLDTNTEAFF	TGCGCCAGCAGCTTTCTCGACACGAACACTGAAGCTTTCTTT
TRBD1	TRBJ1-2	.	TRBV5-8	CASSRGTGGLYGYTF	TGTGCCAGCAGCCGAGGGACAGGGGGACTCTATGGCTACACCTTC
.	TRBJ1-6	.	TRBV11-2	CASSLDLRAGNSPLHF	TGTGCCAGCAGCTTAGACCTCCGGGCCGGCAATTCACCCCTCCACTTT
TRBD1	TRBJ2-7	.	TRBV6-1	CASSGTGSRYF	TGTGCCAGCAGTGGGACAGGGAGTCGGTACTTC